This T cell receptor beta chain was retrieved from a study of blood T cell repertoires in COVID-19 (dated by TCRdb to the early 2020s). Looking at the study overall: Samples from collaborators originated in the United States, Italy and Spain and spanned both the acute and convalescent phases of COVID-19. The prospective study material was composed of cDNA or gDNA derived from T cells, B-cell-depleted T cells, or PBMCs. Deeply sampled blood TCRbeta repertoires from subjects exposed to, actively infected with, or recovered from COVID-19 were included in the dataset. The repertoires were made available in a free public database intended to serve as a resource for research on the immune response to SARS-CoV-2. The samples were drawn from the first 160 participants of the ongoing ImmuneRACE study and from over a thousand subjects provided by 6 global collaborators. The sample metadata nearly always contained a de-identified subject ID, COVID-19 status, age in years and sex. Where available, HLA class I and class II types were taken from metadata supplied by the sample provider and were not determined by assay-based typing.

The immunoSEQ Assay, a bias-controlled multiplex PCR, was used to amplify TCRbeta CDR3 regions from genomic DNA. As for the authors' bioinformatics: Within the assay, amplification of reference gene primers was used to estimate how many nucleated cells each sample contained. Sequence reads were collapsed and filtered to measure the absolute abundance of every unique TCRbeta CDR3 rearrangement. For each sample, productive Simpson clonality was calculated by taking the square root of Simpson's diversity index across productive rearrangements. TCRdb provides this immuneACCESS table in a form limited to in-frame rearrangements. Some clones are lacking; in checked studies, under half of them reflect an unresolved V gene, and why the rest are absent is not known. D and trimming were read from the DNA, whereas the V and J calls and clone size are those reported in that table. This sample gives about 140,000 clones in total; about 86% of them show up just once. The ten largest make up roughly 8.2% of the sample.

The CDR3 measures 13 amino acids from cysteine to phenylalanine. The sequence is cut down to CDR3 DNA, 39 bases in frame from base 1. CDR1 LGHNA and CDR2 YNFKEQ are derived from the germline V gene. Trimming takes 1 base from V and 5 bases from J, and the germline ends sit 6 bases apart. Comment on this clone: There is no known antigen for this receptor. No qualities accompany the bases; no much larger clone lies one base away.

Collaborating institutions collected whole blood in K2EDTA tubes following their own protocols. For TCRbeta analysis, collaborator samples were shipped as frozen whole blood, as isolated PBMCs, or as DNA extracted from either sample type. Broader findings and caveats from the paper: The quantity of clinical and demographic metadata differed by source and by participant and was supplied without curation.

The rearranged segments are TRBV4-2 and TRBJ1-5, with the D segment identity uncertain. The sequence came from a human donor in a cohort sampled during active COVID-19. What was sequenced was peripheral blood. The CDR3 is CASSQVPYQPQHF. Here is the DNA: TGTGCCAGCAGCCAAGTCCCCTATCAGCCCCAGCATTTT.